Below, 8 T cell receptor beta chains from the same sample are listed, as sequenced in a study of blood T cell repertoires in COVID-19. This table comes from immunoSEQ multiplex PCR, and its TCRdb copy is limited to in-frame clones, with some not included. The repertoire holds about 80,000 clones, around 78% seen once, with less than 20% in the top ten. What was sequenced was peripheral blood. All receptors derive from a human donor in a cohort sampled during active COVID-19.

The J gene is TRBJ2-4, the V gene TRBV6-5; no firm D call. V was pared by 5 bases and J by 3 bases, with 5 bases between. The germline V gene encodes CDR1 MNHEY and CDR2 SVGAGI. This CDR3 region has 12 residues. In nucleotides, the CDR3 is TGTGCCAGCAGTCACAGCAAAAACATTCAGTACTTC. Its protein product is CASSHSKNIQYF.

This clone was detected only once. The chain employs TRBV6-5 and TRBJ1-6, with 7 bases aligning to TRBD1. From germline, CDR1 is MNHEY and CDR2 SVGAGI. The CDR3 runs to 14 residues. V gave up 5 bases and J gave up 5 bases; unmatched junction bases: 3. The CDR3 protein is CASSPGTDNSPLHF. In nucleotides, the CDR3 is TGTGCCAGCAGTCCCGGGACAGATAATTCACCCCTCCACTTT.

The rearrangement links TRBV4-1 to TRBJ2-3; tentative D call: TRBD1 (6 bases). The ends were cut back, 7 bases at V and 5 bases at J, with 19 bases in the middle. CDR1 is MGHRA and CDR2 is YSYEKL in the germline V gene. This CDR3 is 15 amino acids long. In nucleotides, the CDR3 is TGCGCCAGCACTCCGACAGGCCGATTGGTAGATACGCAGTATTTT. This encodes CASTPTGRLVDTQYF.

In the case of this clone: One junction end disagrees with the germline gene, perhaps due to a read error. The CDR3 DNA reads as TGTGCTAGCAGCACCGCCGGGACAGATGATGAAGCTTTCTTT. As protein: CASSTAGTDDEAFF. V usage is TRBV7-7 and J usage is TRBJ1-1; 7 bases map to TRBD1. This CDR3 region has 14 residues. Germline V gene lookup returns CDR1 SSHAT and CDR2 FNYEAQ (reference sequence). Filled out from reference TRBV7-7 and TRBJ1-1, the complete variable domain reads GAGVSQSPRYKVTKRGQDVTLRCDPISSHATLYWYQQALGQGPEFLTYFNYEAQPDKSGLPSDRFSAERPEGSISTLTIQRTEQRDSAMYRCASSTAGTDDEAFFGQGTRLTVV.

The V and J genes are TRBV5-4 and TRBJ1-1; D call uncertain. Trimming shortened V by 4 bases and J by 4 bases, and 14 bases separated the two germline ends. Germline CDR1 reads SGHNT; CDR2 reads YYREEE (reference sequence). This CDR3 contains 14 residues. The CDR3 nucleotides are TGTGCCAGCAGCCCCACCCAGGTTCCCACTGAAGCTTTCTTT. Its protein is CASSPTQVPTEAFF.

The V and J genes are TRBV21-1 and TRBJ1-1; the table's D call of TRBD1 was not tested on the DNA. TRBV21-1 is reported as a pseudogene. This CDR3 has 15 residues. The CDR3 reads CASSGGRQVNTEAFF. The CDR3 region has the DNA TGTGCCAGCAGCGGTGGCAGACAGGTGAACACTGAAGCTTTCTTT.

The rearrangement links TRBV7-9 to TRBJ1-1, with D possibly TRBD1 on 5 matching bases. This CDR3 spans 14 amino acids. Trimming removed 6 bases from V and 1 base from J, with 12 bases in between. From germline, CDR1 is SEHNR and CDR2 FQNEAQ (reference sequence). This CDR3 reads CASRKPGSNTEAFF. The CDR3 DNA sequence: TGTGCCAGCAGAAAACCAGGGTCGAACACTGAAGCTTTCTTT.

In nucleotides, the CDR3 is TGCGCCAGCAGCCCTAGGACAGGGAACACTGAAGCTTTCTTT. Translated: CASSPRTGNTEAFF. The chain employs TRBV5-1 and TRBJ1-1; 7 bases line up with TRBD1. This CDR3 contains 14 residues. The V segment lost 4 bases and the J segment 1 base; nucleotides outside the gene matches: 4. Germline V gene data show CDR1 as SGHRS and CDR2 as YFSETQ.